These T cell receptor beta chains were read from a single sample in a study of T cell responses to AZD1222 COVID-19 vaccine. Here immunoSEQ multiplex PCR was the method, and the copy in TCRdb shows in-frame clones only, minus some. This sample carries about 130,000 clones, approximately 86% of them seen once, and the ten largest clones take roughly 12%. The sequencing here drew on peripheral blood, taken on day 0 of AZD1222 vaccination. The receptors originated from an adult in good health. Each CDR3 is given with its conserved first and last residue. D genes are given only for firm matches. Clone size is not always given. Where it is, it says once, few, many or a class for expanded clones.

abundance	d_gene	j_gene	v_gene	CDR3aa	CDR3nt
.	TRBD2	TRBJ2-1	TRBV5-4	CASSLDLGGTYNEQFF	TGTGCCAGCAGCTTGGATCTGGGGGGGACCTACAATGAGCAGTTCTTC
.	TRBD2	TRBJ2-3	TRBV10-3	CASRTSGATDTQYF	TGTGCCTCAAGGACTAGCGGCGCCACAGATACGCAGTATTTT
once	TRBD1	TRBJ1-6	TRBV28	CASSSPAPGGQSPLHF	TGTGCCAGCAGTTCACCAGCGCCAGGGGGTCAATCACCCCTCCACTTT
.	TRBD1	TRBJ1-2	TRBV2	CASSDQGADYGYTF	TGTGCCAGCAGTGACCAGGGGGCGGACTATGGCTACACCTTC
.	.	TRBJ2-4	TRBV19	CASTTRGTGNIQYF	TGTGCCAGTACCACTCGGGGCACGGGGAACATTCAGTACTTC
once	.	TRBJ1-2	TRBV21-1	CASSKVQGGDYGYTF	TGTGCCAGCAGCAAAGTTCAGGGAGGGGACTATGGCTACACCTTC
.	TRBD2	TRBJ2-5	TRBV11-2	CASSPRTSGAQETQYF	TGTGCCAGCAGCCCGCGGACTAGCGGGGCCCAAGAGACCCAGTACTTC
.	.	TRBJ1-6	TRBV30	CAWRPSSYNSPLHF	TGTGCCTGGAGACCCAGCTCCTATAATTCACCCCTCCACTTT
.	TRBD1	TRBJ1-2	TRBV4-2	CASSRGDRESRPYGYTF	TGTGCCAGCAGCCGCGGGGACAGGGAGTCTCGCCCATATGGCTACACCTTC
.	TRBD2	TRBJ2-1	TRBV7-9	CASSQGGVNEQFF	TGTGCCAGCAGCCAGGGAGGGGTGAATGAGCAGTTCTTC
.	.	TRBJ1-1	TRBV29-1	CSVVSGAWNTEAFF	TGCAGCGTTGTTTCTGGGGCGTGGAACACTGAAGCTTTCTTT
few	.	TRBJ1-3	TRBV4-3	CASSQAATAGNTIYF	TGCGCCAGCAGCCAAGCAGCGACGGCTGGAAACACCATATATTTT
.	.	TRBJ1-3	TRBV5-1	CASRGGQGNTIYF	TGCGCCAGCAGGGGAGGACAAGGAAACACCATATATTTT
once	.	TRBJ1-2	TRBV28	CASSSGRSYGYTF	TGTGCCAGCAGTTCCGGGCGCTCCTATGGCTACACCTTC
.	.	TRBJ2-5	TRBV5-1	CASSLEPGDGRETQYF	TGCGCCAGCAGCTTGGAACCGGGAGACGGACGAGAGACCCAGTACTTC
.	.	TRBJ1-5	TRBV7-3	CASSSRPQHF	TGTGCCAGCAGCTCCCGGCCCCAGCATTTT
.	.	TRBJ1-1	TRBV30	CAWTPFDVNTEAFF	TGTGCCTGGACCCCTTTTGATGTGAACACTGAAGCTTTCTTT
.	.	TRBJ1-6	TRBV5-4	CASSLVSTANSPLHF	TGTGCCAGCAGCTTGGTCTCTACAGCAAATTCACCCCTCCACTTT
.	.	TRBJ1-5	TRBV6-2/TRBV6-3	CASSYSRGVGRQPQHF	TGTGCCAGCAGTTACTCAAGGGGCGTCGGTCGTCAGCCCCAGCATTTT
.	.	TRBJ1-2	TRBV4-3	CASSQERGNGYTF	TGCGCCAGCAGCCAAGAGAGAGGGAATGGCTACACCTTC
.	.	TRBJ1-1	TRBV6-5	CASSYSGQPTTEAFF	TGTGCCAGCAGTTACTCGGGTCAACCAACCACTGAAGCTTTCTTT
.	TRBD2	TRBJ2-1	TRBV7-9	CASSDPGLASYNEQFF	TGTGCCAGCAGCGATCCGGGACTAGCGTCCTACAATGAGCAGTTCTTC
.	TRBD1	TRBJ2-1	TRBV5-1	CASSFAGGGNEQFF	TGCGCCAGCAGCTTCGCAGGGGGTGGCAATGAGCAGTTCTTC